These 26 T cell receptor beta chains were all obtained from the same sample, sequenced in a study of T cell clonality in common variable immunodeficiency. Assay used: immunoSEQ multiplex PCR; TCRdb lists only in-frame clones, some missing. This sample has roughly 58,000 clones, each found more than once. The sequenced sample was peripheral blood mononuclear cells. The receptor source for this set is a person aged 18-70 years in good health.

This clone was seen at least ten times. The sequenced fragment ends 3 residues before the CDR3 boundary, so the rest is inferred from the germline J gene. This chain connects TRBV9 to TRBJ2-3, with a possible D match to TRBD2 (7 bases). The V gene lost 3 bases and the J gene lost 1 base, with 15 bases spanning the gap. This CDR3 contains 16 residues. CDR1 is SGDLS, CDR2 YYNGEE, per germline. CDR3 sequence reads: CASSAEGGAGTDTQYF. Partial CDR3 DNA: TGTGCCAGCAGCGCTGAAGGGGGGGCAGGCACAGATACG.

This clone came up many times. The read finishes 3 residues shy of the CDR3 end, and the germline J gene is used to complete it. The chain combines TRBV6-2 or TRBV6-3 with TRBJ1-2, with a tentative D call TRBD1 (6 bases). V lost 5 bases and J 4 bases, leaving 17 bases between the germline ends. Germline CDR1 is MNHEY and CDR2 is SVGEGT. The CDR3 is made up of 15 amino acids. The CDR3 sequence: CASSRGGDTSYGYTF. Partial CDR3 DNA: TGTGCCAGCAGTAGGGGGGGGGACACTTCCTATGGC.

At least ten counts were recorded for this clone. Read data end 3 residues before the CDR3 end; the end is taken from the germline J gene. The chain links TRBV6-2 or TRBV6-3 to TRBJ2-2; D unclear. With 7 bases removed from V and 7 bases from J, the gap between germline ends came to 7 bases. This CDR3 is built from 11 residues. Germline assignment: CDR1 MNHEY and CDR2 SVGEGT. The CDR3 bases that were read are TGTGCCAGCACAGAGATCGGGGAG. It translates to CASTEIGE. The CDR3 reads in full as CASTEIGELFF.

This clone was recorded many times. The read ends 3 residues early relative to the CDR3; the germline J gene fills the gap. The V gene is TRBV4-1, the J gene TRBJ2-1; TRBD2 is a possible D gene (5 bases). The CDR3 runs to 15 residues. Germline loops: CDR1 MGHRA, CDR2 YSYEKL. Trimming cost V 4 bases and J 2 bases, with 12 bases left between them. This chain's CDR3 is CASSPRLLAYNEQFF. The part of the CDR3 DNA that was read is TGCGCCAGCAGCCCCCGGTTACTAGCCTACAATGAG.

This clone has at least ten counts. The sequence runs out 3 residues before the end of the CDR3; the remainder is reconstructed from the germline J gene. The chain recombines TRBV13 with TRBJ1-1; 9 bases line up with TRBD1. CDR1 and CDR2 from the germline V gene are PRHDT and FYEKMQ (reference sequence). Trimming cost V 4 bases and J 4 bases; bases outside gene matches: 10. This CDR3 spans 16 amino acids. Incomplete CDR3 DNA: TGTGCCAGCAGCTCCCTGGGACAGGGAGTATCCACTGAA. Encoded protein: CASSSLGQGVSTE. In full, the CDR3 is CASSSLGQGVSTEAFF.

At least ten counts were recorded for this clone. Coverage ceases 3 residues before the CDR3 finishes, and the germline J gene fills in the end. The chain couples TRBV18 to TRBJ1-1; the match to TRBD1 covers 7 bases. This CDR3 comprises 15 residues. Germline assignment: CDR1 KGHSH and CDR2 LQKENI. V shed 4 bases, J shed 4 bases, and the junction held 9 bases outside the gene matches. CDR3 bases read: TGTGCCAGCTCACTCGTTCAGGGGGGAGGCACTGAA. Residues: CASSLVQGGGTE. Given in full, the CDR3 is CASSLVQGGGTEAFF.

This clone came up many times. The CDR3 bases that were read are TGTGCCAGCGACCCGGGACAGGCTAACTATGGC. This codes for CASDPGQANYG. The whole CDR3 protein is CASDPGQANYGYTF. The chain carries TRBV19 and TRBJ1-2; the match to TRBD1 covers 8 bases. The CDR3 end falls 3 residues outside the read, so it is completed with the germline J gene. V lost 9 bases to trimming and J lost 0 bases; unmatched junction nucleotides: 6. CDR3 length: 14 residues. Germline V lookup: CDR1 LNHDA, CDR2 SQIVND (reference sequence).

This clone was detected many times. Compared with germline, one end of the junction differs, possibly owing to a read error. Read coverage stops 3 residues before the CDR3 terminus; the germline J gene supplies the remainder. The chain combines TRBV7-8 with TRBJ2-1; 10 positions match TRBD2. CDR3 length equals 16 residues. CDR1 is SGHVS, CDR2 FQNEAQ, per germline. Incomplete CDR3 DNA: TGTGCCAGCAGCCTAGCTGGACTAGCGGTCTACAATGAG. Translation gives CASSLAGLAVYNE. The complete CDR3 sequence is CASSLAGLAVYNEQFF.

In this sample, this clone turned up many times. The read falls 3 residues short of the CDR3 end, and the missing part is taken from the germline J gene. This chain connects TRBV20-1 to TRBJ2-3; possible D gene TRBD2, 5 bases. Trimming shortened V by 6 bases and J by 0 bases, and 13 bases separated the two germline ends. The CDR3 contains 14 residues. From germline, CDR1 is DFQATT and CDR2 SNEGSKA (reference sequence). The sequenced CDR3 bases are TGCAGTGCCCCCCTGACGGGGAGCACAGATACG. Protein: CSAPLTGSTDT. The whole CDR3 protein reads CSAPLTGSTDTQYF.

This clone was found many times. Coverage ceases 3 residues before the CDR3 finishes, and the germline J gene fills in the end. V gene TRBV2 combines with J gene TRBJ2-3; 9 positions agree with TRBD2. Looked up from germline, CDR1 is SNHLY and CDR2 is FYNNEI. This CDR3 is 17 amino acids long. With V trimmed by 7 bases and J by 7 bases, 18 bases remained unmatched. CDR3 sequence: CASIYSGASGAQNTQYF. Partial CDR3 DNA: TGTGCCAGCATTTATTCCGGGGCTAGCGGGGCCCAAAATACG.

Concerning this clone: The missing CDR3 end, 3 residues past where the read stops, is filled in from the germline J gene. The rearrangement links TRBV7-2 to TRBJ2-3; no firm D call. CDR3 length: 13 amino acids. Germline V lookup: CDR1 SGHTA, CDR2 FQGNSA. The part of the CDR3 DNA that was read is TGTGCCAGCAGCTTAGGGAACTACCAGCCG. Residues: CASSLGNYQP. Given in full, the CDR3 is CASSLGNYQPQYF.

This clone appeared a few times. The covered CDR3 bases are TGTGCCAGCAGTGTGGGGCTAGCGGGGGAGGGCGATGAG. This encodes CASSVGLAGEGDE. The whole CDR3 protein is CASSVGLAGEGDEQFF. This sequence joins TRBV2 and TRBJ2-1; the match to TRBD2 covers 10 bases. The CDR3 goes on 3 residues after the read ends, and that part is filled in from the germline J gene. Germline lookup yields CDR1 SNHLY and CDR2 FYNNEI. The CDR3 has 16 amino acids. The V segment lost 4 bases and the J segment 8 bases; nucleotides outside the gene matches: 11.

Regarding this clone: Read sequence stops 3 residues before the CDR3 end, and the germline J gene provides the missing end. The chain uses TRBV27 and TRBJ2-7, with TRBD1 identical over 7 bases. Trimming removed 3 bases from V and 1 base from J; junction bases left unmatched: 9. This CDR3 has 16 residues. The germline V gene has CDR1 MNHEY and CDR2 SMNVEV (reference sequence). The CDR3 DNA, read in part, is TGTGCCAGCAGTTTTATTTCGGGCAGGGGGTCCTACGAG. It encodes CASSFISGRGSYE. The full-length CDR3 reads as CASSFISGRGSYEQYF.

This clone was seen ten or more times. Read data end 3 residues before the CDR3 end; the end is taken from the germline J gene. The chain uses TRBV20-1 and TRBJ1-6; D is uncertain. The CDR3 runs to 18 residues. The germline gives CDR1 DFQATT, CDR2 SNEGSKA (reference sequence). V lost 5 bases to trimming and J lost 0 bases, with 20 bases between them. The DNA read from the CDR3 is TGCAGTGCTCCTGGTACATCACAGAGGAGCTCCTATAATTCACCC. The encoded protein is CSAPGTSQRSSYNSP. The entire CDR3 protein is CSAPGTSQRSSYNSPLHF.

The sample holds many counts of this clone. Coverage ceases 3 residues before the CDR3 finishes, and the germline J gene fills in the end. The gene calls are TRBV30 and TRBJ2-3; 13 nucleotides align to TRBD2. V dropped 0 bases and J dropped 0; count of bases not matched to a gene: 3. CDR3 length: 17 residues. CDR1 GTSNPN and CDR2 SVGIG come from the germline V gene (reference sequence). The CDR3 bases that were read are TGTGCCTGGAGTGTAGGGACTAGCGGGGTTAGCACAGATACG. It yields the protein CAWSVGTSGVSTDT. The full CDR3 reads CAWSVGTSGVSTDTQYF.

In this sample, this clone turned up many times. The covered CDR3 bases are TGCAGTGCTAGAGGCCCGGTTATGGGCTTGAACACTGAA. This encodes CSARGPVMGLNTE. The whole CDR3 sequence is CSARGPVMGLNTEAFF. The chain joins TRBV20-1 to TRBJ1-1; no clear D. The CDR3 goes on 3 residues after the read ends, and that part is filled in from the germline J gene. The CDR3 extends over 16 amino acids. V was shortened by 1 base and J by 0 bases, with 15 bases between the two germline ends. Germline assignment: CDR1 DFQATT and CDR2 SNEGSKA (reference sequence).

This clone was observed at least ten times. The CDR3 reads CASSEATMEGNTIYF. The CDR3 DNA, read in part, is TGTGCCAGCAGTGAAGCGACGATGGAGGGGAACACC. The chain couples TRBV6-1 to TRBJ1-3; tentative D call: TRBD1 (5 bases). The observed sequence ends 3 residues before the CDR3 terminus, with the missing tail filled in from the germline J gene. The CDR3 consists of 15 residues. V lost 0 bases and J lost 7, with 13 bases in between. Germline V lookup: CDR1 MNHNS, CDR2 SASEGT.

Only a few counts were recorded for this clone. Germline is not matched at one junction end, which may reflect a read error. The observed sequence ends 3 residues before the CDR3 terminus, with the missing tail filled in from the germline J gene. V usage is TRBV7-9 and J usage is TRBJ2-3; 7 bases align to TRBD1. Germline CDR1 reads SEHNR; CDR2 reads FQNEAQ (reference sequence). The CDR3 has 15 amino acids. The CDR3 region is CASSLEDRSTDTQYF. CDR3 DNA (partial): TGCGCCAGCAGCTTGGAGGACAGGAGCACAGATACG. Full variable domain (rest looked up from reference TRBV7-9 and TRBJ2-3): DTGVSQNPRHKITKRGQNVTFRCDPISEHNRLYWYRQTLGQGPEFLTYFQNEAQLEKSRLLSDRFSAERPKGSFSTLEIQRTEQGDSAMYLCASSLEDRSTDTQYFGPGTRLTVL.

The sample holds many counts of this clone. The CDR3 end is not reached by the read, which stops 3 residues before it; the germline J gene fills it in. The chain uses TRBV10-3 and TRBJ1-1; 7 bases agree with TRBD1. CDR3 length: 15 residues. CDR1 ENHRY and CDR2 SYGVKD come from the germline V gene. V shed 7 bases, J shed 0 bases, and the junction held 8 bases outside the gene matches. The sequenced CDR3 bases are TGTGCCATCAAGGGAGGGGGACAGCTGAACACTGAA. It codes for CAIKGGGQLNTE. In full, the CDR3 reads CAIKGGGQLNTEAFF.

This clone was counted ten times or more. The read stops 3 residues short of the end of the CDR3; the missing end is completed from the germline J gene. This chain uses TRBV7-8 with TRBJ1-1; D ambiguous. This CDR3 has 13 residues. CDR1 and CDR2 from the germline V gene are SGHVS and FQNEAQ. Trimming took off 6 bases at V and 1 base at J, with 9 bases between the two ends. The CDR3 sequence is CASSLYQNTEAFF. CDR3 bases read: TGTGCCAGCAGTCTCTATCAGAACACTGAA.

This clone was observed at least ten times. The read comes to an end 3 residues before the CDR3 does, leaving the germline J gene to fill in the end. The chain carries TRBV10-1 and TRBJ2-7; D unclear. CDR1 and CDR2 from the germline V gene are WNHNN and SYGVQD (reference sequence). The CDR3 length is 16 residues. Trimming pared 3 bases from V and 6 bases from J, leaving 21 bases between. The sequenced part of the CDR3 DNA is TGCGCCAGCAGTGACCATGAACCCGGGTCCCCCTCCGAG. It yields the protein CASSDHEPGSPSE. The full CDR3 protein reads CASSDHEPGSPSEQYF.

This clone was detected ten times or more. An end of the junction does not agree with germline; a read error may underlie this. The missing CDR3 end, 3 residues past where the read stops, is filled in from the germline J gene. The chain employs TRBV10-3 and TRBJ2-3, with 12 bases identical to TRBD2. CDR3 length: 16 amino acids. Germline values: CDR1 ENHRY, CDR2 SYGVKD. The CDR3 DNA, read in part, is TGTGCCATCAGTGATCCTGGACTAGCGGGGCCAGAGACG. Protein: CAISDPGLAGPET. The whole CDR3 is CAISDPGLAGPETQYF.

This clone was picked up many times. CDR3 DNA, as far as it was read: TGTGCCAGCAGCTTGGGGACAGGGAGCCGTGATGAG. Translation: CASSLGTGSRDE. The full CDR3 reads CASSLGTGSRDEQFF. The rearrangement links TRBV7-9 to TRBJ2-1, with TRBD1 matching over 9 bases. With the read ending 3 residues before the CDR3 end, the germline J gene is used to fill in that end. V lost 3 bases, J lost 8 bases, and 8 bases stayed unmatched. Germline CDR1 SEHNR, CDR2 FQNEAQ (reference sequence). This CDR3 contains 15 residues.

This clone was seen repeatedly, ten times or more. The sequence runs out 3 residues before the end of the CDR3; the remainder is reconstructed from the germline J gene. V gene TRBV20-1 combines with J gene TRBJ1-2, with 10 nucleotides matching TRBD1. Trimming took 3 bases from V and 4 from J; bases not matched to a gene: 5. The germline CDR1 and CDR2 sequences are DFQATT and SNEGSKA (reference sequence). This CDR3 contains 14 residues. CDR3 in amino acids: CSASGDRGIYGYTF. The CDR3 DNA, read in part, is TGCAGTGCTAGTGGGGACAGGGGAATCTATGGC.

In this sample, this clone turned up a few times. The read ends 3 residues early relative to the CDR3; the germline J gene fills the gap. V is TRBV19 and J is TRBJ1-2, with 9 bases matching TRBD1. Germline CDR1 is LNHDA and CDR2 is SQIVND (reference sequence). The CDR3 is 13 amino acids. The CDR3 bases that were read are TGTGCCAGTAGTGGGGACAGGGAGTACGAC. Amino acid sequence: CASSGDREYD. The entire CDR3 protein is CASSGDREYDYTF. Using reference TRBV19 and TRBJ1-2 for the parts outside the CDR3, the full variable domain is DGGITQSPKYLFRKEGQNVTLSCEQNLNHDAMYWYRQDPGQGLRLIYYSQIVNDFQKGDIAEGYSVSREKKESFPLTVTSAQKNPTAFYLCASSGDREYDYTFGSGTRLTVV.

This clone was seen many times. The CDR3 end is not reached by the read, which stops 3 residues before it; the germline J gene fills it in. The rearrangement joins TRBV5-1 to TRBJ1-1; weak D call: TRBD1 (5 bases). The germline gives CDR1 SGHRS, CDR2 YFSETQ. The CDR3 length is 12 residues. The V end was cut by 4 bases, the J end by 4 bases, with 8 bases between. The CDR3 here is CASSLGATEAFF. The CDR3 bases that were read are TGCGCCAGCAGCCTAGGGGCCACTGAA.